The 9 T cell receptor beta chains presented below share a single source sample, sequenced in a study of blood T cell repertoires in COVID-19. TCRdb keeps only in-frame clones here, not all; method: immunoSEQ multiplex PCR. The sample yields roughly 380,000 clones, roughly 87% seen once. The sequenced sample consisted of PBMCs or T cells enriched from blood (not recorded which). These receptors all stem from a woman in her twenties or thirties who had recovered from COVID-19.

The V and J genes are TRBV5-1 and TRBJ2-3; 7 bases match TRBD2. The germline V gene has CDR1 SGHRS and CDR2 YFSETQ. The junction had 15 bases not matched to a gene; V was cut back by 9 bases and J by 5 bases. The CDR3 covers 15 residues. The CDR3, as DNA: TGCGCCACCGGATCCGGTGCGGGAGAAGGAGATACGCAGTATTTT. Its translation: CATGSGAGEGDTQYF.

The rearrangement joins TRBV5-4 to TRBJ2-7; 9 bases match TRBD1. The CDR3 length is 13 residues. Germline V gene lookup returns CDR1 SGHNT and CDR2 YYREEE (reference sequence). V lost 4 bases to trimming and J lost 7 bases; unmatched junction nucleotides: 6. CDR3 region: CASSSNRGREQYF. For the CDR3, the DNA is TGTGCCAGCAGCAGTAACAGGGGGCGGGAGCAGTACTTC.

The chain combines TRBV7-9 with TRBJ2-7, with D possibly matching TRBD1 (6 bases). The CDR3 totals 14 residues. The V and J ends lost 3 bases and 7 bases respectively, with 16 bases between them. Germline CDR1 reads SEHNR; CDR2 reads FQNEAQ (reference sequence). CDR3 nucleotide sequence: TGTGCCAGCAGCTTGTGGGACACAAGAGGGGAGCAGTACTTC. Translated: CASSLWDTRGEQYF.

V is TRBV27 and J is TRBJ1-1; TRBD1 might be the D (5 bases). Looked up from germline, CDR1 is MNHEY and CDR2 is SMNVEV (reference sequence). This CDR3 contains 17 residues. Trimming took off 5 bases at V and 1 base at J, with 20 bases between the two ends. CDR3 in amino acids: CASSLHQGRIGNTEAFF. In DNA form, the CDR3 reads TGTGCCAGCAGTCTACATCAGGGCCGGATTGGGAACACTGAAGCTTTCTTT.

The CDR3 region is CASSVPSSGGYNEQFF. CDR3 in DNA: TGTGCCAGCAGTGTTCCCTCTAGCGGGGGGTACAATGAGCAGTTCTTC. V and J are TRBV27 and TRBJ2-1, with 11 bases identical to TRBD2. This CDR3 spans 16 amino acids. From germline, CDR1 is MNHEY and CDR2 SMNVEV (reference sequence). Unmatched junction bases numbered 7, after V lost 5 bases and J lost 4 bases.

This clone came up once. The chain links TRBV19 to TRBJ2-5; TRBD1 is a possible D gene (6 bases). Germline lookup yields CDR1 LNHDA and CDR2 SQIVND (reference sequence). Trimming stripped 11 bases from V and 3 bases from J, with 10 bases between. This CDR3 is built from 11 residues. The CDR3 bases are TGTGCCTGCAGGGACAAAGAGACCCAGTACTTC. It translates to CACRDKETQYF.

V usage is TRBV11-2 and J usage is TRBJ1-6; D is ambiguous. CDR3 length: 14 residues. Per the germline V gene, CDR1 is SGHAT and CDR2 is FQNNGV. V was cut by 2 bases and J by 7 bases, with 9 bases left in between. In DNA, the CDR3 is TGTGCCAGCAGCTTAATAACGGTGAATTCACCCCTCCACTTT. Residues: CASSLITVNSPLHF.

The rearrangement links TRBV24-1 to TRBJ1-5, with D possibly matching TRBD1 (5 bases). CDR1 and CDR2 from the germline V gene are KGHDR and SFDVKD. This CDR3 spans 18 amino acids. The CDR3 protein is CLTESRGTPISYNQPQHF. CDR3 nucleotides: TGTCTCACTGAGTCGCGGGGGACCCCGATTTCCTACAATCAGCCCCAGCATTTT.

The gene calls are TRBV30 and TRBJ1-5, with 8 bases matching TRBD1. Germline V gives CDR1 GTSNPN, CDR2 SVGIG (reference sequence). Trimming took 4 bases from V and 5 from J; bases not matched to a gene: 1. The CDR3 sequence is 12 residues long. The CDR3 spells CAWNRGYQPQHF. The CDR3 DNA follows: TGTGCCTGGAACAGGGGGTATCAGCCCCAGCATTTT.